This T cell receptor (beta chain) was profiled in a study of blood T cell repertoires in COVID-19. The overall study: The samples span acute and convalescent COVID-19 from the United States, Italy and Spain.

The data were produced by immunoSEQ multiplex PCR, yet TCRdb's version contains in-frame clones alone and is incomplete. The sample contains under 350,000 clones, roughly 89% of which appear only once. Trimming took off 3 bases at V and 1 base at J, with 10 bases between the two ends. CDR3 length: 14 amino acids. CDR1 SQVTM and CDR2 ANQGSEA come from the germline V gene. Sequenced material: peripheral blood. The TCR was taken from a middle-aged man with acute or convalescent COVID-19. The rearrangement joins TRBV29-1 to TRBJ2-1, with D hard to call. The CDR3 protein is CSVDRYGSYNEQFF. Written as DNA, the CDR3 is TGCAGCGTTGACCGCTACGGTTCCTACAATGAGCAGTTCTTC.